This T cell receptor beta chain appears in the sequencing data of a study of molecular identifiers for immune sequencing clone quantification (dated 2018 in TCRdb). Turning to the overall study: For a replicate experiment, RNA from roughly 20,000 or 100,000 naive CD8 T cells was divided into five aliquots, of which four were sequenced. This methods study used CD8 T cells to benchmark TCR RNA copy counting and molecular-identifier clustering-based TCR repertoire sequencing (MIDCIRS).

Broader findings and caveats from the paper: Spiked-in Jurkat TCR RNA equal to a single cell's worth was reported to be detectable even within 1,200,000 naive CD8 T cells. In CMV-specific effector cells, over 98% of molecules were held by clones above 20 RNA copies, whereas under 1% of molecules were held by such clones in naive cells. Naive libraries contained spiked-in Jurkat TCR RNA (roughly 10 copies' worth), which is not part of the donor repertoire. Highly expanded clone sizes could be underestimated if identical TCR molecules share a barcode. Modeling estimated about three recovered TCR RNA copies per cell, compared with approximately 9.5 by digital PCR, which implies roughly 30% capture efficiency. When barcode sub-clustering was left out, chimeric consensus sequences inflated TCR diversity, with chimeras reaching as high as 47%.

Many counts were recorded for this clonotype. The antigen it binds to is not known. Nothing much larger sits one base from this clone, and base qualities are not available. Naive CD8 T cell libraries were made from about 20,000 to 1,000,000 sorted cells using 10%, 30% or 50% of purified RNA. Naive CD8 T cells were FACS-sorted as CD8+CD4-CCR7+CD45RA+ on a BD FACSAria II into RLT Plus buffer. To test detection sensitivity, Jurkat RNA equal to ten TCR copies was added to samples of roughly 17,000-1,100,000 naive CD8 T cells. Enrichment of CD8 T cells was done with RosetteSep CD8+ T Cell Enrichment Cocktail plus Ficoll-Paque, and ACK red cell lysis came afterward. From the germline V gene (reference sequence), CDR1 is MNHEY and CDR2 is SMNVEV. The junction shows trimming of 2 bases on V and 3 bases on J, and the gene matches do not reach 1 base of it. The CDR3 spans 13 residues, from the cysteine through the phenylalanine. Left in the record is the CDR3 DNA by itself, 39 bases read in frame from the first base.

The method behind the library was PCR. The sequencer listed for this sample is NextSeq 500. Preparation of bulk TCR libraries followed a previously described approach, with the TCR primers listed in Table S5. Purification of total RNA was performed with the Qiagen AllPrep DNA/RNA kit. Before analysis, reads from multiple sequencing runs of the same library were pooled. As for how the authors treated the data: Reads were retained only if their TCR constant sequence matched exactly, and those retained reads were trimmed to 150 nt and grouped according to their 12-nt molecular barcodes. Reads in each barcode group were sub-clustered using a 15% Levenshtein threshold, and a quality-weighted consensus sequence was built for each RNA molecule. Non-functional sequences were discarded, and so were lower-count sequences lying one edit away from another sequence. Based on fitting two negative binomial distributions, any barcode sub-cluster with under 20% of the maximum read count was discarded. Through fastp at Q25 and MiXCR, TCRdb rebuilt clones from the public reads, retaining in-frame beta chains. Under each unique CDR3 protein, matching rows form one entry showing the most common genes and DNA. The V and J calls were determined by TCRdb, not by the authors. The sample table holds some 41,000 distinct CDR3 sequences, of which more than 20% were seen once. Just under 1% of the sample goes to the ten largest clones.

Material: naive CD8+ T cells from blood, with Jurkat cell RNA spiked in. This specimen's cell subset or site label, interpreted: FACS-sorted CD8+CD4-CCR7+CD45RA+ naive T cells. The sequence derives from a human donor in good health. Some libraries in this study had Jurkat cell RNA spiked in. This chain joins TRBV27 to TRBJ2-7; 7 bases in the junction line up with TRBD1. The DNA reads TGTGCCAGCAGTTTAGGACAGGACTACGAGCAGTACTTC. Translated, it reads CASSLGQDYEQYF.